Each of the 13 T cell receptor beta chains below was sequenced from the same sample in a study of blood T cells in healthy people across ages. Then a second PCR, running roughly 7 to 11 cycles, was carried out with a sample-barcoded 5' primer and a J-beta primer mix. TCRdb re-called the 5' RACE reads with MiXCR, one entry per CDR3 protein. The table includes 800,000 or so distinct CDR3 sequences, about 25% detected once. These same records also appear under a second study, on T cells of mothers and their children.

Sequences were obtained from blood. The origin of the receptors is a boy younger than 18 in good health.

The table lists this clonotype with a few counts. The V and J genes are TRBV3-1 and TRBJ2-2; weak D call: TRBD1 (5 bases). The length of the CDR3 is 19 residues. Germline CDR1 reads LGHDT; CDR2 reads YNNKEL (reference sequence). V lost 0 bases, J lost 0 bases, and 17 bases lay in between. Here the CDR3 reads CASSQELIGAISNTGELFF. The CDR3 nucleotides read TGTGCCAGCAGCCAAGAACTAATAGGGGCGATCTCGAACACCGGGGAGCTGTTTTTT. The whole variable domain, remainder taken from reference TRBV3-1 and TRBJ2-2, is DTAVSQTPKYLVTQMGNDKSIKCEQNLGHDTMYWYKQDSKKFLKIMFSYNNKELIINETVPNRFSPKSPDKAHLNLHINSLELGDSAVYFCASSQELIGAISNTGELFFGEGSRLTVL.

This clonotype was counted between two and nine times. The chain combines TRBV20-1 with TRBJ2-5, with a tentative D call TRBD2 (6 bases). Looked up from germline, CDR1 is DFQATT and CDR2 is SNEGSKA (reference sequence). CDR3 size: 14 residues. The germline V and J ends were trimmed by 3 bases and 1 base, with 12 bases remaining between them. The CDR3 DNA reads as TGCAGTGCTAGGGCTAGCGAGTTCCAAGAGACCCAGTACTTC. The encoded protein is CSARASEFQETQYF.

V is TRBV2 and J is TRBJ1-2; TRBD1 is a possible D gene (5 bases). CDR3 length equals 14 residues. Looked up from germline, CDR1 is SNHLY and CDR2 is FYNNEI. V dropped 7 bases and J dropped 5 bases, with 17 bases sitting between them. Here the CDR3 DNA reads TGTGCCAGCACGGGCAGGGTCCTCTTGTATGGCTACACCTTC. This codes for CASTGRVLLYGYTF.

The chain is built from TRBV15 and TRBJ1-6; D call uncertain. The CDR3 loop spans 15 amino acids. CDR1 LNHNV and CDR2 YYDKDF come from the germline V gene (reference sequence). V dropped 6 bases and J dropped 3 bases, with 12 bases sitting between them. CDR3 coding DNA: TGTGCCACCAGTGATCGAGGTGACTATAATTCACCCCTCCACTTT. Protein: CATSDRGDYNSPLHF. The full variable domain, in which reference TRBV15 and TRBJ1-6 provide the parts outside the CDR3, is DAMVIQNPRYQVTQFGKPVTLSCSQTLNHNVMYWYQQKSSQAPKLLFHYYDKDFNNEADTPDNFQSRRPNTSFCFLDIRSPGLGDTAMYLCATSDRGDYNSPLHFGNGTRLTVT.

The chain employs TRBV7-2 and TRBJ2-4, with no clear D. V lost 1 base and J 8 bases, leaving 12 bases between the germline ends. CDR1 and CDR2 from the germline V gene are SGHTA and FQGNSA. The CDR3 length is 14 residues. CDR3 in amino acids: CASSLGTGWDIQYF. The CDR3, as DNA: TGTGCCAGCAGCTTAGGGACGGGTTGGGACATTCAGTACTTC.

The rearrangement uses TRBV20-1 and TRBJ2-7; 7 bases are shared with TRBD1. Germline assignment: CDR1 DFQATT and CDR2 SNEGSKA (reference sequence). The V gene end was trimmed by 0 bases and the J gene end by 3 bases; junction bases not matched to a gene: 8. This CDR3 is 15 amino acids long. Here the CDR3 DNA reads TGCAGTGCTAGAGATTCTATGGGACAGCACTACGAGCAGTACTTC. Translated: CSARDSMGQHYEQYF.

This clonotype was seen only a few times. This sequence joins TRBV7-2 and TRBJ2-1; D is undetermined. The ends were cut back, 3 bases at V and 3 bases at J, with 9 bases in the middle. The CDR3 contains 14 residues. Germline V lookup: CDR1 SGHTA, CDR2 FQGNSA. Here the CDR3 reads CASSFTPGYNEQFF. The CDR3 DNA reads TGTGCCAGCAGCTTTACCCCCGGCTACAATGAGCAGTTCTTC.

The rearrangement joins TRBV28 to TRBJ2-3; the match to TRBD2 covers 9 bases. The length of the CDR3 is 16 residues. The germline gives CDR1 MDHEN, CDR2 SYDVKM. Unmatched junction bases numbered 13, after V lost 8 bases and J lost 4 bases. CDR3 coding DNA: TGTGCCAGCGCATCTGCGTGGCGGGAGGGCCCAGATACGCAGTATTTT. The encoded protein is CASASAWREGPDTQYF.

This clonotype has a count of ten or more. One end of the junction fails to match germline, which may point to a read error. This sequence joins TRBV28 and TRBJ2-6; TRBD1 might be the D (5 bases). The CDR3 consists of 14 residues. CDR1 is MDHEN and CDR2 is SYDVKM in the germline V gene. CDR3 amino acids: CASSPRAGANVLTF. The CDR3 DNA sequence: TGTGCTAGCAGCCCCAGGGCCGGGGCCAACGTCCTGACTTTC. Complete variable domain (other parts from reference TRBV28 and TRBJ2-6): DVKVTQSSRYLVKRTGEKVFLECVQDMDHENMFWYRQDPGLGLRLIYFSYDVKMKEKGDIPEGYSVSREKKERFSLILESASTNQTSMYLCASSPRAGANVLTFGAGSRLTVL.

This clonotype was detected only a few times. This chain uses TRBV29-1 with TRBJ2-5; no reliable D call. The ends were cut back, 1 base at V and 3 bases at J, with 9 bases in the middle. CDR3 length equals 13 residues. Germline-derived CDR1 and CDR2 are SQVTM and ANQGSEA. The CDR3 region is CSVEGVWEETQYF. The CDR3, as DNA: TGCAGCGTTGAAGGGGTATGGGAAGAGACCCAGTACTTC.

This clonotype was observed a few times. This chain links TRBV4-3 with TRBJ2-5; D may correspond to TRBD1 or TRBD2 (5 bases each). The J call could be wrong; TRBJ2-1 is a better fit for the DNA end. This CDR3 has 16 residues. Looked up from germline, CDR1 is LGHNA and CDR2 is YSLEER. The CDR3 region has the DNA TGCGCCAGCAGCCTAGACAGAGGGGTTTACTACAATGAGCAGTTCTTC. The encoded protein is CASSLDRGVYYNEQFF.

This clonotype was counted ten times or more. The gene calls are TRBV28 and TRBJ1-2; D is undetermined. The CDR3 is 14 amino acids. Trimming took 1 base from V and 4 from J, leaving 10 bases between them. Germline V gives CDR1 MDHEN, CDR2 SYDVKM. CDR3 bases: TGTGCCAGCAGTTTATCGGGTAGGCTCTATGGCTACACCTTC. Amino acids: CASSLSGRLYGYTF.

This chain connects TRBV7-9 to TRBJ2-5; the D gene is possibly TRBD1 (6 bases). The J call may be mistaken, given a closer DNA end match to TRBJ2-7. From germline, CDR1 is SEHNR and CDR2 FQNEAQ (reference sequence). The CDR3 has 16 amino acids. DNA for the CDR3: TGTGCCAGCAGCGATTACAGGGTTCCCTTCTCTCTCGAGCAGTACTTC. This translates into CASSDYRVPFSLEQYF.